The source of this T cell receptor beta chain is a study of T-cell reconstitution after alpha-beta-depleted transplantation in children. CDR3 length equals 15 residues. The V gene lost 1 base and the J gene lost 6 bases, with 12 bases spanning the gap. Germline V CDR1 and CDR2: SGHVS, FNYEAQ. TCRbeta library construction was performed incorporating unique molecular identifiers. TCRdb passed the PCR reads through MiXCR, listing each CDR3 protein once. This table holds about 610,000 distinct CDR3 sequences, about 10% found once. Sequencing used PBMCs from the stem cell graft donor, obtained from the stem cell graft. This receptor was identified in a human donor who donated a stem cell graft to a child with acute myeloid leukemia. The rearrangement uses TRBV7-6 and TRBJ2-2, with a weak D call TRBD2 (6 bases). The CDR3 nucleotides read TGTGCCAGCAGCTTAGTCCAGGGCGGGGCCGGGGAGCTGTTTTTT. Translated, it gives CASSLVQGGAGELFF.